The 5 T cell receptor beta chains below come from one sample, sequenced in a study of blood T cell repertoires in COVID-19. Profiled with immunoSEQ multiplex PCR; TCRdb holds only in-frame clones, not every one. The sample gives around 300,000 clones, roughly 90% of which show up once; roughly 14% is in the top ten. The sequenced material came from peripheral blood. The receptors were sampled from a woman aged 70 to 79 with COVID-19, enrolled during active disease.

The chain couples TRBV5-8 to TRBJ2-7; D may be TRBD2 (7 bases). Per the germline V gene, CDR1 is SGHTS and CDR2 is YDEGEE. The germline V and J ends were trimmed by 2 bases and 5 bases, with 17 bases remaining between them. The CDR3 contains 15 residues. CDR3 sequence reads: CASSFAGAPWDEQYF. The DNA of the CDR3 is TGTGCCAGCAGCTTTGCGGGGGCCCCTTGGGACGAGCAGTACTTC.

The rearrangement uses TRBV18 and TRBJ1-5, with 9 bases that match TRBD1. Germline CDR1 is KGHSH and CDR2 is LQKENI. This CDR3 has 15 residues. The junction had 7 bases not matched to a gene; V was cut back by 3 bases and J by 7 bases. CDR3 loop: CASSPTGQGGQPQHF. The CDR3 coding sequence is TGTGCCAGCTCACCCACGGGACAGGGTGGGCAGCCCCAGCATTTT.

The chain links TRBV7-3 to TRBJ2-6; D is ambiguous. V dropped 5 bases and J dropped 4 bases, with 12 bases sitting between them. This CDR3 has 15 amino acids. Germline CDR1 reads SGHTA; CDR2 reads FQGTGA. The CDR3 is CASSDGHPGANVLTF. CDR3 nucleotide sequence: TGTGCCAGCAGCGATGGCCACCCGGGGGCCAACGTCCTGACTTTC. Complete variable domain (other parts from reference TRBV7-3 and TRBJ2-6): GAGVSQTPSNKVTEKGKYVELRCDPISGHTALYWYRQSLGQGPEFLIYFQGTGAADDSGLPNDRFFAVRPEGSVSTLKIQRTERGDSAVYLCASSDGHPGANVLTFGAGSRLTVL.

Only one count was recorded for this clone. J is TRBJ2-3 and V is TRBV4-1; TRBD2 agrees at 12 bases. V gave up 0 bases and J gave up 6 bases; unmatched junction bases: 7. The length of the CDR3 is 17 residues. Germline V lookup: CDR1 MGHRA, CDR2 YSYEKL. The CDR3 region is CASSQEGGLAGGDTQYF. For the CDR3, the DNA is TGCGCCAGCAGCCAAGAGGGCGGGCTAGCGGGGGGGGATACGCAGTATTTT.

The V gene is TRBV4-1, the J gene TRBJ1-1; D is ambiguous. V was shortened by 0 bases and J by 10 bases, with 15 bases between the two germline ends. This CDR3 contains 14 residues. CDR1 and CDR2 from the germline V gene are MGHRA and YSYEKL. CDR3 loop: CASSQEWGQRLAFF. Written as DNA, the CDR3 is TGCGCCAGCAGCCAAGAATGGGGTCAGCGGTTAGCTTTCTTT.